The present entry profiles one T cell receptor beta chain with its context. Its matching antigen is unknown. The missing CDR3 end, 3 residues past where the read stops, is filled in from the germline J gene. The data were obtained in a study of T cells in women clearing cervical HPV infection. Study-level background: No precancer developed; the control's incident HPV16 infection cleared within 12 months. Findings of the study overall: CIN3+ cases had significantly higher TCR richness than controls; evenness did not differ. Effector/memory and HPV-specific T cells were not isolated, and association timing is unknown.

V lost 4 bases, J lost 4 bases, and 5 bases stayed unmatched. Germline V gene data show CDR1 as DFQATT and CDR2 as SNEGSKA (reference sequence). The CDR3 length is 14 residues. immunoSEQ multiplex PCR used an average of around 1,200 ng genomic DNA. The protocol was immunoSEQ multiplex PCR, while the TCRdb copy is restricted to in-frame clones and leaves out a portion. This table holds roughly 48,000 clones. The sequenced sample was blood buffy coat. The V gene is TRBV20-1, the J gene TRBJ2-7, with 12 bases lining up with TRBD2. The sequence was obtained from a woman aged 18-70 years with a cervical HPV16 infection that either progressed to CIN3+ or cleared (not recorded which). The CDR3 DNA, read in part, is TGCAGTGCTAACGGACTAGCGGGAATGTACGAG. Residues: CSANGLAGMYE. The complete CDR3 sequence is CSANGLAGMYEQYF.